The 3 T cell receptor beta chains below come from one sample, sequenced in a study of CD8 T cells in Susac syndrome. Roughly 0.45 to 1 ug RNA was reverse transcribed with random hexamers. TCRdb re-called the immunoSEQ multiplex PCR reads with MiXCR, one entry per CDR3 protein. The sample contains approximately 200,000 distinct CDR3 sequences, almost 96% of which appear only once. The sequenced material came from CD4+ T cells from PBMCs. These receptors were collected from a human donor with multiple sclerosis.

The chain joins TRBV3-1 to TRBJ1-1; a weak D match, TRBD1 (5 bases). There are 14 residues in the CDR3. CDR1 LGHDT and CDR2 YNNKEL come from the germline V gene (reference sequence). The V and J ends lost 4 bases and 3 bases respectively, with 12 bases between them. DNA of the CDR3: TGTGCCAGCAGCCTGGGGGTGGGGGACACTGAAGCTTTCTTT. This sequence encodes CASSLGVGDTEAFF.

The V call is TRBV2, the J call TRBJ1-2; perhaps TRBD1 as D (6 bases). CDR1 is SNHLY, CDR2 FYNNEI, per germline. Trimming cost V 7 bases and J 4 bases, with 19 bases left between them. The CDR3 covers 15 residues. The CDR3 reads CASTPLGGQSYGYTF. CDR3 coding DNA: TGTGCCAGCACCCCCTTAGGGGGGCAGAGCTATGGCTACACCTTC.

The rearrangement uses TRBV15 and TRBJ2-5; 8 bases align to TRBD1. CDR1 is LNHNV and CDR2 is YYDKDF in the germline V gene (reference sequence). The CDR3 is made up of 15 amino acids. With V trimmed by 2 bases and J by 5 bases, 7 bases remained unmatched. CDR3 loop: CATSRPQGAGETQYF. The CDR3 DNA reads as TGTGCCACCAGCAGACCCCAGGGGGCCGGGGAGACCCAGTACTTC.